This TCR beta chain emerged from a study of cytomegalovirus exposure and HLA in healthy donors. With 60 Vbeta and 13 Jbeta primers, the PCR was carried out. TCRdb's table, derived via immunoSEQ multiplex PCR, lists solely in-frame clones and lacks some. The table records fewer than 80,000 clones, about 72% of them present only once. V gave up 4 bases and J gave up 5 bases; unmatched junction bases: 8. The CDR3 has 15 amino acids. Germline assignment: CDR1 SGHRS and CDR2 YFSETQ. The specimen sequenced was PBMCs. This sequence joins TRBV5-1 and TRBJ2-2; 7 bases align to TRBD1. The sequence was collected from a man between 45 and 60 years old in good health and CMV-seropositive. CDR3 region: CASSPEQGRTGELFF. For the CDR3, the DNA is TGCGCCAGCAGCCCGGAACAGGGGAGAACCGGGGAGCTGTTTTTT.